Listed here is a single TCR beta chain. It has no known antigen specificity. Base qualities were left out, and no much larger clone turns up one base away. The data were obtained in a study of OX40 agonist ivuxolimab in advanced cancers. At the level of the whole study: Ivuxolimab was a fully human IgG2 agonistic monoclonal antibody targeting the costimulatory receptor OX40 (CD134). Intravenous ivuxolimab was administered to patients every 2 weeks at six dose levels: 0.01, 0.1, 0.3, 1.5, 3 and 10 mg/kg. Among the 52 dose-escalation patients, some 20 had hepatocellular carcinoma, 15 or so melanoma, 9 renal cell carcinoma and 9 head and neck cancer. A male proportion of nearly 85% and a mean age of approximately 60 years, ranging from 23 to 79, were recorded for the dose-escalation cohort. Patients were allowed to have had prior anti-PD-1, anti-PD-L1 or anti-CTLA-4 therapy, and approximately 37% of the dose-escalation patients had been treated with checkpoint inhibitors. Partial responses were achieved by three dose-escalation patients, of whom one had hepatocellular carcinoma and two had cutaneous melanoma. The point of sequencing TCRbeta in the periphery was to test whether ivuxolimab changed TCR sequence diversity and drove clonal T-cell expansion. The paper describes the monotherapy dose-escalation part (N ≈ 52 patients) of the phase I trial of ivuxolimab.

As encoded in the germline V gene, CDR1 is MGHDK while CDR2 is SYGVNS. Relative to germline, V is 8 bases shorter and J is 9 bases shorter, with 16 bases between their ends. Measured from the cysteine to the phenylalanine, the CDR3 is 13 residues long. This entry keeps only the CDR3 DNA: 39 bases, framed from base 1. Genomic DNA was isolated from the sorted cells so that the TCRbeta CDR3 region could be sequenced. The immunoSEQ Assay was used to sequence the TCRbeta CDR3 regions. Held by TCRdb, this immuneACCESS table contains in-frame sequences only and omits some clones. Under half of the omission traces to an unresolved V gene where checked; the cause of the rest is unknown. The sample table contains over 80,000 clones; only one count was recorded for approximately 84% of them. The top ten hold 4.5% to 5.5% of the sample. General study outcomes and caveats: Which antigens the clonally expanded peripheral T cells were specific for was not determined. Low levels of normalized T-cell clonal expansion were also shown by some nonresponding patients. At doses from 0.1 to 3.0 mg/kg, clonal expansion was seen in both CD4+ and CD8+ blood T cells between baseline and week 6. After ivuxolimab, more expanded clones were found on average in CD8+ T cells than in CD4+ T cells. Partial responders in the 0.1-3.0 mg/kg groups had among the lowest normalized peripheral clonal expansion, especially among CD8+ T cells.

The trial excluded patients who had a history of autoimmune disease or were on systemic immunosuppression. In every dose cohort, peripheral blood was drawn for TCR sequencing at baseline, cycle 4 day 1, and cycle 7 day 1. Samples were obtained from an open-label, multicenter, first-in-human phase I dose-escalation trial of ivuxolimab. Adults with locally advanced or metastatic head and neck squamous cell, hepatocellular, melanoma or renal cell carcinoma were enrolled in the trial. CD4+ and CD8+ T cells were sorted separately from peripheral blood before TCR sequencing. The source was CD4+ or CD8+ T cells sorted from blood, collected in a trial of the OX40 agonist ivuxolimab. This TCR was sampled from an adult with an advanced solid tumor such as melanoma, head and neck, liver or kidney cancer. The sequence links TRBV25-1 to TRBJ2-2; no D segment can be confidently identified. For the CDR3, the sequence is CASQGSNIRELFF. The DNA is TGTGCCAGCCAAGGGTCAAATATCAGGGAGCTGTTTTTT. Extended through the reference TRBV25-1 and TRBJ2-2 proteins, this CDR3 yields the full variable domain: EADIYQTPRYLVIGTGKKITLECSQTMGHDKMYWYQQDPGMELHLIHYSYGVNSTEKGDLSSESTVSRIRTEHFPLTLESARPSHTSQYLCASQGSNIRELFFGEGSRLTVL.